The rows below give T cell receptor beta chains drawn from one sample of a study of Ad26.COV2.S vaccination and SARS-CoV-2 variants. Produced via immunoSEQ multiplex PCR; TCRdb's table is partial and in-frame only. The table includes around 400,000 clones, around 90% detected once. Sequenced here: peripheral blood, sampled in a trial of Ad26.COV2.S vaccine versus placebo. The receptors here all came from a person aged 18-65 years who received the Ad26.COV2.S COVID-19 vaccine or a placebo. Each CDR3 is given without its conserved first and last residue. Clone size is given for some rows only: seen once, a few or many times, or a class if the clone is expanded.

clone_size j_call v_call cdr3_aa
- TRBJ2-5 TRBV9 ASSRDGVGGETQY
- TRBJ2-1 TRBV6-2/TRBV6-3 ASSYSSWGHYNEQF
- TRBJ2-7 TRBV29-1 SVDLGGAGEQY
once TRBJ1-3 TRBV9 ASSLRTRGNTIY
- TRBJ1-1 TRBV2 ASNPEGENTEAF
- TRBJ2-1 TRBV5-1 ASSGTGNEQF
- TRBJ2-5 TRBV10-3 AISESGETQY
- TRBJ2-7 TRBV7-9 ASSLTPGEGPGEQY
- TRBJ1-5 TRBV5-8 ASSPGLGNQPQH
- TRBJ2-1 TRBV7-8 ASSPYNEQF
- TRBJ2-2 TRBV6-2/TRBV6-3 ASSRSVNTGELF
- TRBJ2-4 TRBV27 ASSSLTGIIY
- TRBJ2-7 TRBV12-1 ASSYSLTTVSYEQY
- TRBJ2-7 TRBV30 AWTKGQGDEQY
few TRBJ2-1 TRBV6-6 ASSQGKDNEQF
- TRBJ2-1 TRBV4-1 ASSQARGNEQF
- TRBJ2-4 TRBV6-5 ASSSQPYGDSIQY
once TRBJ2-1 TRBV6-5 ASRSSGTYNEQF
- TRBJ2-7 TRBV30 AWSVLDRRYEQY
- TRBJ2-7 TRBV7-9 ASSLSGTSYEQY
- TRBJ1-5 TRBV6-5 ASSGVSNQPQH
- TRBJ1-1 TRBV3-1/TRBV3-2 ASSQEQGTVDLRNTEAF